The source of this TCR beta chain is a study of blood T cell repertoires in COVID-19. Across the whole study: Spain, Italy and the United States supplied samples that represented acute and convalescent COVID-19. PBMCs, B-cell-depleted T cells, or T cells provided the cDNA or gDNA that made up the material.

V was shortened by 1 base and J by 13 bases, with 16 bases between the two germline ends. The CDR3 runs to 12 residues. Germline-derived CDR1 and CDR2 are SQVTM and ANQGSEA. Patients of the Seattle cohort, enrolled during active infection, were followed longitudinally. Authors' processing steps: Using reference gene primer amplification, nucleated cell counts were estimated. Measured with immunoSEQ multiplex PCR; TCRdb has only the in-frame clones, and not every one. V and J calls and clone size are those listed in that table; D and trimming were worked out from the DNA. The sample holds roughly 200,000 clones, approximately 94% seen once.

This rearrangement joins TRBV29-1 to TRBJ1-2, with D perhaps matching TRBD1 (6 bases). Material: peripheral blood. This TCR was recovered from a man aged 25-45 years with COVID-19, enrolled during active disease. The CDR3 DNA follows: TGCAGCGTTGAAGTCGAAGCGGGGACACGCACCTTC. Protein: CSVEVEAGTRTF.